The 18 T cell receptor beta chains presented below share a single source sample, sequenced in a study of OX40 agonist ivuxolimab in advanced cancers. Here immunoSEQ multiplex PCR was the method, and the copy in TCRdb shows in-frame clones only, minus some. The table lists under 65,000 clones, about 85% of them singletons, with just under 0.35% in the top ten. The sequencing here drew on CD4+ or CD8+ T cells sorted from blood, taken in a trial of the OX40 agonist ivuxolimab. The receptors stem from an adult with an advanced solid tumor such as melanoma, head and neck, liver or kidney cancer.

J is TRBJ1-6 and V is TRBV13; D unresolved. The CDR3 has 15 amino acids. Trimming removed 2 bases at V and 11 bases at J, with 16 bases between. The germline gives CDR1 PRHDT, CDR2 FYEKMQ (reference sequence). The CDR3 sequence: CASSLMGTRVTPLHF. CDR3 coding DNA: TGTGCCAGCAGCTTAATGGGTACTAGGGTCACACCCCTCCACTTT.

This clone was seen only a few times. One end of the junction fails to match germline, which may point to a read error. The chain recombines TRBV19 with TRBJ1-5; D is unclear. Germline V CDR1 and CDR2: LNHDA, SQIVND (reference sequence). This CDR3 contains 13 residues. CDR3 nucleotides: TGTGCCAGTAGTCTCCAGTCCAAGCGGCGGGAACTTTTT. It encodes CASSLQSKRRELF.

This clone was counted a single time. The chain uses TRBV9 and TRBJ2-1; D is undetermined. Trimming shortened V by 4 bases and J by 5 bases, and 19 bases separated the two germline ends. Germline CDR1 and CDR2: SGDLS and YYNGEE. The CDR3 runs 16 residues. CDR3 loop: CASSPTAGSINNEQFF. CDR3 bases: TGTGCCAGCAGCCCCACCGCAGGCAGTATAAACAATGAGCAGTTCTTC.

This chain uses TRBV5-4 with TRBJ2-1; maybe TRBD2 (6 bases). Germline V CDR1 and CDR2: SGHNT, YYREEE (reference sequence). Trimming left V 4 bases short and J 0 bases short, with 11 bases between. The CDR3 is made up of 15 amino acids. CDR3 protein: CASSRSGYSYNEQFF. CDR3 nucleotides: TGTGCCAGCAGCCGTAGCGGATACTCCTACAATGAGCAGTTCTTC.

This CDR3 is CATSRDWTGGYTF. CDR3 nucleotides: TGTGCCACCAGCAGAGATTGGACAGGCGGCTACACCTTC. This chain connects TRBV15 to TRBJ1-2; 7 bases fit TRBD1. The ends lost 0 bases at V and 8 bases at J; junction bases unmatched: 3. This CDR3 spans 13 amino acids. Germline CDR1 is LNHNV and CDR2 is YYDKDF (reference sequence).

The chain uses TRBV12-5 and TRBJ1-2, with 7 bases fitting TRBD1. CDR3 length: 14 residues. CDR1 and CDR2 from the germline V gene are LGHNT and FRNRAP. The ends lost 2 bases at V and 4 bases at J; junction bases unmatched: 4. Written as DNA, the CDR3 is TGTGCTAGTGGTTTGTCACAGGGGTCCTATGGCTACACCTTC. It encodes CASGLSQGSYGYTF.

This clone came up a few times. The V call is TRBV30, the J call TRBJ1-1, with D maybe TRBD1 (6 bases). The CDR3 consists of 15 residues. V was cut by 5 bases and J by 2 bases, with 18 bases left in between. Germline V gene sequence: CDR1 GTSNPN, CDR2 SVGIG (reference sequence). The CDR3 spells CAWVRTPQGNTEAFF. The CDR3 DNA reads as TGTGCCTGGGTGAGAACTCCACAGGGAAACACTGAAGCTTTCTTT.

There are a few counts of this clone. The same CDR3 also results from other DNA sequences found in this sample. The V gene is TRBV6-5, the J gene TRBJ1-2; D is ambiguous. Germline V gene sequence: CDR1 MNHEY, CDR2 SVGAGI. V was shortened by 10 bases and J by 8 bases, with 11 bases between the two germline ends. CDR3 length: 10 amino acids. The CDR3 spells CATRRGGYTF. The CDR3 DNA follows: TGTGCCACACGCCGTGGGGGCTACACCTTC.

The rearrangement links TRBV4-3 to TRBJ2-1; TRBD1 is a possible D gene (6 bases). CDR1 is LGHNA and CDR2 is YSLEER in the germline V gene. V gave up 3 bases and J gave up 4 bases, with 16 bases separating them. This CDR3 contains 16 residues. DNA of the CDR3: TGCGCCAGCAGCCACGTCGGGACAAGCCCTTACAATGAGCAGTTCTTC. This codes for CASSHVGTSPYNEQFF.

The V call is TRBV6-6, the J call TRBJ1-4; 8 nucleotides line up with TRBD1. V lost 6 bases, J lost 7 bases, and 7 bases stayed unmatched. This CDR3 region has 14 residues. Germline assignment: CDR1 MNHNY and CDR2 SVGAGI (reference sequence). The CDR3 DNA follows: TGTGCCAGCAGAGGGAGAACAGGGGGTGAAAAACTGTTTTTT. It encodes CASRGRTGGEKLFF.

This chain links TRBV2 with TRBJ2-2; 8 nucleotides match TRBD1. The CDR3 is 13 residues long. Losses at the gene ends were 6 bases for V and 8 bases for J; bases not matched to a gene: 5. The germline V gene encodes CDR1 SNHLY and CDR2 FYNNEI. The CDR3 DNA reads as TGTGCCAGCAGACAAACAGGGGGTGGGGAGCTGTTTTTT. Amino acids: CASRQTGGGELFF.

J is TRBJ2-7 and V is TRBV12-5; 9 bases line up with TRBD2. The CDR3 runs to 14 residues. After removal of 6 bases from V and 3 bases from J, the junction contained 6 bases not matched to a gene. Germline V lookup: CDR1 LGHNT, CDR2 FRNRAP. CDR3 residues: CASGLRGGGYEQYF. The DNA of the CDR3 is TGTGCTAGTGGCCTGCGGGGGGGCGGCTACGAGCAGTACTTC.

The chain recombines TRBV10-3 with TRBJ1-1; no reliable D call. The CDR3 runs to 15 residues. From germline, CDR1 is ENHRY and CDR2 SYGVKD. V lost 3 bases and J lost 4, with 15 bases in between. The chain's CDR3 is CAISDFSGPRTEAFF. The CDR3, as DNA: TGTGCCATCAGTGATTTCTCAGGACCCCGCACTGAAGCTTTCTTT.

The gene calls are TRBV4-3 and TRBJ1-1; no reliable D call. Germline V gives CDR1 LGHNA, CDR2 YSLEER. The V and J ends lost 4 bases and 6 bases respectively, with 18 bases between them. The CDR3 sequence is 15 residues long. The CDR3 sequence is CASSPHTGDWAEAFF. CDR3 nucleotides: TGCGCCAGCAGCCCCCACACCGGGGATTGGGCTGAAGCTTTCTTT.

The DNA of the CDR3 is TGCAGCGTGACTCGGACCTTAGACTCTGGCTACACCTTC. Amino acid sequence: CSVTRTLDSGYTF. The chain employs TRBV29-1 and TRBJ1-2, with D unclear. V lost 6 bases to trimming and J lost 7 bases, with 18 bases between them. Germline V lookup: CDR1 SQVTM, CDR2 ANQGSEA. The CDR3 extends over 13 amino acids.

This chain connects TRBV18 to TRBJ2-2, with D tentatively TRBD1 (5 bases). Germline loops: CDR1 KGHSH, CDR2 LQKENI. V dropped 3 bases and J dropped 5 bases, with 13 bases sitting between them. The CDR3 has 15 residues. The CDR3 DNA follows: TGTGCCAGCTCACCCGCAGGGCGCGGAACCGGGGAGCTGTTTTTT. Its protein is CASSPAGRGTGELFF. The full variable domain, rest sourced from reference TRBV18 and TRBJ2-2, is NAGVMQNPRHLVRRRGQEARLRCSPMKGHSHVYWYRQLPEEGLKFMVYLQKENIIDESGMPKERFSAEFPKEGPSILRIQQVVRGDSAAYFCASSPAGRGTGELFFGEGSRLTVL.

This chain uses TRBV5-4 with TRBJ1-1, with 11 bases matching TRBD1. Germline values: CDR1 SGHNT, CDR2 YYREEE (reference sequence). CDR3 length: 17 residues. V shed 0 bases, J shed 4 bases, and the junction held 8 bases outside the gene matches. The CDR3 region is CASSLAPSGTGGTEAFF. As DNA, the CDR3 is TGTGCCAGCAGCTTGGCCCCCTCCGGGACAGGGGGCACTGAAGCTTTCTTT. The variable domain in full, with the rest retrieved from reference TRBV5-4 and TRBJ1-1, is ETGVTQSPTHLIKTRGQQVTLRCSSQSGHNTVSWYQQALGQGPQFIFQYYREEENGRGNFPPRFSGLQFPNYSSELNVNALELDDSALYLCASSLAPSGTGGTEAFFGQGTRLTVV.

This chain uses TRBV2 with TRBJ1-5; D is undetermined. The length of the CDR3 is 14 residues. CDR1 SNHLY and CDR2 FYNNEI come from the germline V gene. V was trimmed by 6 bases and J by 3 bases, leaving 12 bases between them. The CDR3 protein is CASSYRTHNQPQHF. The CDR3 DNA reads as TGTGCCAGCAGCTACCGGACTCACAATCAGCCCCAGCATTTT.